This T cell receptor (beta chain) was captured in a study of beta chain features in type 1 diabetes. About this clone: Its antigen is not identified.

Since all of the isolated RNA was reverse transcribed, expressed TCRB transcripts were what got sequenced. The table came from immunoSEQ multiplex PCR; TCRdb's copy has only in-frame clones and leaves some out. Counted here are some 640,000 clones, around 15% occurring once; the ten biggest clones make up 0.03% to 0.045%. Study findings and constraints: For Type 1 diabetes patients, all four CD4+ subsets carried TCRB CDR3s that were moderately but significantly shorter.

The specimen was naive CD4+ T cells from blood. The receptor's source is a man in his late teens or twenties with type 1 diabetes.

CDR3 loop: CASSYRGLGSPLHF. DNA for the CDR3: TGTGCCAGCAGCTACAGGGGCTTAGGTTCACCCCTCCACTTT. The chain has TRBV5-6 and TRBJ1-6; 7 bases are shared with TRBD1. This CDR3 region has 14 residues. Germline V gene sequence: CDR1 SGHDT, CDR2 YYEEEE. V gave up 3 bases and J gave up 9 bases; unmatched junction bases: 6.